This T cell receptor (beta chain) was identified during a study of blood T cell repertoires in COVID-19. To note about this clone: The junction differs from germline at one of its ends, possibly a read error.

Recruits, aged roughly 18 to 100 years, lived in 20 to 30 US areas. Clones were read by immunoSEQ multiplex PCR, and TCRdb kept only the in-frame ones, dropping some. The sample lists around 130,000 clones, around 80% seen once, with 2% to 3% in the top ten. Germline assignment: CDR1 SSHAT and CDR2 FNYEAQ (reference sequence). This CDR3 has 13 residues. The clonotype was recovered from a man aged 40-55 years with acute COVID-19. Material: PBMCs or T cells enriched from blood (not recorded which). The chain carries TRBV7-7 and TRBJ2-1; D not certain. CDR3 protein: CASSSAGSNEQFF. The CDR3 DNA reads TGTGCTAGCAGCTCCGCTGGCAGCAATGAGCAGTTCTTC.